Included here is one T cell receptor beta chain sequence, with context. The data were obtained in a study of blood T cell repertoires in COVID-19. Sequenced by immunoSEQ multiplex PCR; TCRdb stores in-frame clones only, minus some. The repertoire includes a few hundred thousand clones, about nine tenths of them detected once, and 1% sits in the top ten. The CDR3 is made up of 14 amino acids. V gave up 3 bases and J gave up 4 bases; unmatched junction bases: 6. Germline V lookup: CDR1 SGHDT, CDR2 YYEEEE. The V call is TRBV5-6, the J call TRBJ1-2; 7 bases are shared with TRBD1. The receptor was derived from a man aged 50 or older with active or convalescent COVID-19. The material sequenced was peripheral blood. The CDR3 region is CASSYLGQSYGYTF. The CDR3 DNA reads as TGTGCCAGCAGCTACTTGGGACAGAGCTATGGCTACACCTTC.